These 23 T cell receptor beta chains were all obtained from the same sample, sequenced in a study of T cell changes during pregnancy in multiple sclerosis. Assay: immunoSEQ multiplex PCR; the TCRdb copy retains only in-frame clones and omits some. The sample shows some 38,000 clones, under 95% of them seen only once. The sequencing used CD4+ T cells from peripheral blood mononuclear cells, collected in the second trimester of pregnancy. These receptors all come from a female donor in good health, enrolled as a control in a pregnancy study.

CDR3 sequence reads: CASTLGPYGYTF. The CDR3 coding sequence is TGTGCCAGCACCCTAGGCCCCTATGGCTACACCTTC. The V gene is TRBV28, the J gene TRBJ1-2; D remains unclear. CDR3 length equals 12 residues. Germline V gives CDR1 MDHEN, CDR2 SYDVKM. Trimming took 7 bases from V and 4 from J, leaving 10 bases between them.

The chain's CDR3 is CASTIKGKYSGANVLTF. CDR3 nucleotide sequence: TGTGCCAGCACCATAAAGGGGAAGTACTCTGGGGCCAACGTCCTGACTTTC. V gene TRBV4-2 combines with J gene TRBJ2-6, with a weak D call TRBD1 (5 bases). V was shortened by 7 bases and J by 0 bases, with 16 bases between the two germline ends. This CDR3 comprises 17 residues. CDR1 is LGHNA and CDR2 is YNFKEQ in the germline V gene.

V gene TRBV6-1 combines with J gene TRBJ2-6, with a weak D call TRBD1 (5 bases). The V and J ends lost 2 bases and 0 bases respectively, with 11 bases between them. The CDR3 is made up of 17 amino acids. Per germline, CDR1 MNHNS and CDR2 SASEGT. CDR3: CASSEYRTRSGANVLTF. The DNA of the CDR3 is TGTGCCAGCAGTGAATATAGGACACGCTCTGGGGCCAACGTCCTGACTTTC.

Only a few counts were recorded for this clone. The CDR3 region is CASSQGDRANEKLFF. CDR3 nucleotide sequence: TGTGCCAGCAGCCAAGGGGACAGAGCTAATGAAAAACTGTTTTTT. The V call is TRBV4-2, the J call TRBJ1-4, with 7 bases identical to TRBD1. The CDR3 contains 15 residues. CDR1 is LGHNA and CDR2 is YNFKEQ in the germline V gene. The trim removed 1 base at V and 3 bases at J, leaving 2 bases unmatched.

The chain links TRBV6-1 to TRBJ1-2; 10 bases align to TRBD1. J gave up 3 bases and V 8 bases, and 6 bases lay outside the gene matches. The CDR3 covers 14 residues. CDR1 is MNHNS, CDR2 SASEGT, per germline. CDR3 coding DNA: TGTGCCAGCGCCGGGACAGGGGACTACTATGGCTACACCTTC. This gives the protein CASAGTGDYYGYTF.

V usage is TRBV4-2 and J usage is TRBJ2-7; 7 bases are a match to TRBD1. The CDR3 is 15 amino acids. Germline values: CDR1 LGHNA, CDR2 YNFKEQ. The junction had 6 bases not matched to a gene; V was cut back by 0 bases and J by 4 bases. The CDR3 DNA is TGTGCCAGCAGCCAAGAGAAGGGGGCGATGTACGAGCAGTACTTC. This sequence encodes CASSQEKGAMYEQYF.

The chain carries TRBV15 and TRBJ1-1; no firm D call. V was cut by 1 base and J by 11 bases, with 14 bases left in between. In germline, CDR1 is LNHNV, CDR2 YYDKDF (reference sequence). This CDR3 comprises 13 residues. The CDR3 sequence: CATSRGREGGAFF. The DNA of the CDR3 is TGTGCCACCAGCAGAGGTCGGGAGGGAGGGGCTTTCTTT.

This rearrangement joins TRBV6-4 to TRBJ2-1; 7 bases fit TRBD1. From germline, CDR1 is MRHNA and CDR2 SNTAGT. With 0 bases clipped from V and 5 bases from J, the junction kept 7 bases outside the gene matches. The CDR3 extends over 16 amino acids. Here the CDR3 reads CASSDSGGPPHNEQFF. DNA of the CDR3: TGTGCCAGCAGTGACTCAGGGGGCCCCCCCCACAATGAGCAGTTCTTC.

CDR3 amino acids: CASSMTGGAGGYTF. CDR3 in DNA: TGTGCCAGCAGTATGACAGGGGGCGCGGGGGGCTACACCTTC. J is TRBJ1-2 and V is TRBV5-6; 10 bases are a match to TRBD1. The CDR3 spans 14 residues. After removal of 5 bases from V and 8 bases from J, the junction contained 9 bases not matched to a gene. Germline V gene sequence: CDR1 SGHDT, CDR2 YYEEEE. Drawing the rest from reference TRBV5-6 and TRBJ1-2, the complete variable domain is DAGVTQSPTHLIKTRGQQVTLRCSPKSGHDTVSWYQQALGQGPQFIFQYYEEEERQRGNFPDRFSGHQFPNYSSELNVNALLLGDSALYLCASSMTGGAGGYTFGSGTRLTVV.

The chain is built from TRBV2 and TRBJ1-6, with 8 nucleotides matching TRBD1. Germline loops: CDR1 SNHLY, CDR2 FYNNEI. V lost 1 base, J lost 11 bases, and 4 bases stayed unmatched. The CDR3 length is 14 residues. The DNA of the CDR3 is TGTGCCAGCAGTGAAGGGCAGGGGGCAACACCCCTCCACTTT. It is translated as CASSEGQGATPLHF.

This chain joins TRBV4-3 and TRBJ1-2; 10 bases line up with TRBD1. Germline loops: CDR1 LGHNA, CDR2 YSLEER. V lost 4 bases and J lost 11; bases outside the gene matches: 4. The CDR3 is 12 amino acids. Here the CDR3 reads CASSLGQGGYTF. For the CDR3, the DNA is TGCGCCAGCAGCCTCGGACAGGGGGGGTACACCTTC.

The chain carries TRBV7-2 and TRBJ2-7; 12 bases are a match to TRBD1. The CDR3 length is 16 residues. Germline V gives CDR1 SGHTA, CDR2 FQGNSA. Unmatched junction bases numbered 7, after V lost 2 bases and J lost 5 bases. CDR3 in amino acids: CASSLRGGTGGNEQYF. The CDR3 nucleotides are TGTGCCAGCAGCTTACGGGGCGGGACAGGGGGCAACGAGCAGTACTTC.

The J gene is TRBJ1-2, the V gene TRBV29-1; D is perhaps TRBD1 (5 bases). Per the germline V gene, CDR1 is SQVTM and CDR2 is ANQGSEA. V lost 7 bases, J lost 0 bases, and 9 bases lay in between. This CDR3 comprises 12 residues. CDR3 loop: CSGGQTNYGYTF. CDR3 DNA sequence: TGCAGCGGTGGACAAACTAACTATGGCTACACCTTC.

The V gene is TRBV28, the J gene TRBJ2-7, with D perhaps TRBD1 (6 bases). This CDR3 contains 13 residues. Germline V gene data show CDR1 as MDHEN and CDR2 as SYDVKM. Trimming removed 10 bases from V and 4 bases from J, with 17 bases in between. Written as DNA, the CDR3 is TGTGCCACCCTCCACAGGGCTACGTACGAGCAGTACTTC. Its translation: CATLHRATYEQYF.

The rearrangement links TRBV28 to TRBJ1-2; D ambiguous. The CDR3 runs 13 residues. The V gene lost 2 bases and the J gene lost 4 bases, with 8 bases spanning the gap. CDR1 is MDHEN, CDR2 SYDVKM, per germline. The CDR3 spells CASSLHISYGYTF. In DNA, the CDR3 is TGTGCCAGCAGTTTACACATAAGCTATGGCTACACCTTC.

This chain uses TRBV9 with TRBJ1-1; D uncertain. Germline CDR1 and CDR2: SGDLS and YYNGEE. The CDR3 totals 15 residues. Trimming removed 4 bases at V and 1 base at J, with 14 bases between. CDR3 nucleotides: TGTGCCAGCAGCCTGAAGGCGGCGGGGAACACTGAAGCTTTCTTT. This gives the protein CASSLKAAGNTEAFF. Supplemented by reference TRBV9 and TRBJ1-1, the full variable domain reads DSGVTQTPKHLITATGQRVTLRCSPRSGDLSVYWYQQSLDQGLQFLIQYYNGEERAKGNILERFSAQQFPDLHSELNLSSLELGDSALYFCASSLKAAGNTEAFFGQGTRLTVV.

This clone was found once. The chain recombines TRBV7-2 with TRBJ2-5; possible D gene TRBD1, 6 bases. Trimming took off 6 bases at V and 6 bases at J, with 20 bases between the two ends. The length of the CDR3 is 15 residues. The V gene's germline CDR1 is SGHTA and CDR2 FQGNSA. The CDR3 reads CASSPQGSKGKTQYF. The CDR3 DNA reads as TGTGCCAGCAGTCCACAGGGAAGTAAGGGAAAGACCCAGTACTTC.

The V and J genes are TRBV10-3 and TRBJ2-3; perhaps TRBD2 as D (5 bases). Germline V gene data show CDR1 as ENHRY and CDR2 as SYGVKD. V dropped 6 bases and J dropped 0 bases, with 7 bases sitting between them. CDR3 length: 13 residues. CDR3 coding DNA: TGTGCCATCAGAACGGGGAGCACAGATACGCAGTATTTT. Translated: CAIRTGSTDTQYF.

J is TRBJ2-3 and V is TRBV5-5, with 10 bases that match TRBD2. This CDR3 has 18 amino acids. V lost 4 bases and J lost 0; bases outside the gene matches: 11. Looked up from germline, CDR1 is SGHKS and CDR2 is YYEKEE (reference sequence). The chain's CDR3 is CASSLRGLATPSTDTQYF. The CDR3 DNA sequence: TGTGCCAGCAGCCTCCGGGGACTAGCGACTCCCAGCACAGATACGCAGTATTTT.

This chain joins TRBV12-5 and TRBJ2-3; D perhaps matches TRBD2 (5 bases). CDR1 and CDR2 from the germline V gene are LGHNT and FRNRAP. Between the trimmed V and J ends, which lost 9 bases and 4 bases, there was a span of 14 bases. The CDR3 extends over 13 amino acids. The CDR3 region has the DNA TGTGCTAGCCGTGGTGGGAGCGCAGATACGCAGTATTTT. Protein sequence: CASRGGSADTQYF.

The chain recombines TRBV30 with TRBJ1-5, with 9 bases identical to TRBD1. CDR1 and CDR2 (germline): GTSNPN, SVGIG (reference sequence). The CDR3 contains 13 residues. The junction had 7 bases not matched to a gene; V was cut back by 7 bases and J by 6 bases. Written as DNA, the CDR3 is TGTGCCTCAGGACAGGGGAATGTTCAGCCCCAGCATTTT. This translates into CASGQGNVQPQHF.

The rearrangement links TRBV6-5 to TRBJ1-1; 7 positions match TRBD1. The CDR3 spans 15 residues. V was clipped by 3 bases and J by 8 bases; unmatched bases: 12. Germline V gives CDR1 MNHEY, CDR2 SVGAGI. DNA for the CDR3: TGTGCCAGCAGTTATAGCCGGACAGGTGCTATGGAAGCTTTCTTT. Residues: CASSYSRTGAMEAFF.

In its sample, this clone was seen a few times. The chain carries TRBV11-3 and TRBJ2-2; the D gene is possibly TRBD1 (6 bases). From germline, CDR1 is SGHNT and CDR2 YENEEA. Between the trimmed V and J ends, which lost 4 bases and 0 bases, there was a span of 9 bases. The CDR3 runs 15 residues. Here the CDR3 DNA reads TGTGCCAGCAGCTCGGACAGACCGAACACCGGGGAGCTGTTTTTT. Protein: CASSSDRPNTGELFF.